The clone carrying this TCR beta chain was seen only a few times. The sample originates from a study of blood T cell repertoires in COVID-19. About the study: Spain, Italy and the United States supplied samples that represented acute and convalescent COVID-19. PBMCs, B-cell-depleted T cells, or T cells provided the cDNA or gDNA that made up the material.

The Seattle site enrolled patients during active infection and followed them longitudinally. From germline, CDR1 is SGHVS and CDR2 FQNEAQ. The length of the CDR3 is 14 residues. Trimming cost V 5 bases and J 7 bases; bases outside gene matches: 7. How the authors handled the data: It was from reference gene primer amplification that nucleated cell counts were estimated. The data were produced by immunoSEQ multiplex PCR, yet TCRdb's version contains in-frame clones alone and is incomplete. From that table come the V and J calls and clone size; the DNA was used to work out D and trimming. The table lists some 30,000 clones, approximately 83% of them singletons.

The chain carries TRBV7-8 and TRBJ1-4; 7 nucleotides align to TRBD1. Material: peripheral blood. The source is an elderly woman with COVID-19, enrolled during active disease. CDR3 region: CASSDRVLGEKLFF. The CDR3 bases are TGTGCCAGCAGCGACAGGGTCCTGGGTGAAAAACTGTTTTTT.